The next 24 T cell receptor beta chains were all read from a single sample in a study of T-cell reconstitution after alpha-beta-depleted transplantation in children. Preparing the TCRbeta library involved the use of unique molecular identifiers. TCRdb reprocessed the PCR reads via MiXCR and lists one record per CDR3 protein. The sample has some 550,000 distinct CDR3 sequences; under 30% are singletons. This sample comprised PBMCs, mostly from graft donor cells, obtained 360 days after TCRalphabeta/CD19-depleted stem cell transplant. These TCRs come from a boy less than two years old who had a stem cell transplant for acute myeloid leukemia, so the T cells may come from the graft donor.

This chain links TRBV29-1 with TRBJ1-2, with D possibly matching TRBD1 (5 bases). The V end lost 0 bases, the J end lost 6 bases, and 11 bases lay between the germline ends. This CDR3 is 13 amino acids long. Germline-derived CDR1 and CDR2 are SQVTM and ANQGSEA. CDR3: CSVEDAGIHGYTF. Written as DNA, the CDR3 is TGCAGCGTTGAAGACGCAGGGATCCATGGCTACACCTTC. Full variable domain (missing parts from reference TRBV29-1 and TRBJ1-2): SAVISQKPSRDICQRGTSLTIQCQVDSQVTMMFWYRQQPGQSLTLIATANQGSEATYESGFVIDKFPISRPNLTFSTLTVSNMSPEDSSIYLCSVEDAGIHGYTFGSGTRLTVV.

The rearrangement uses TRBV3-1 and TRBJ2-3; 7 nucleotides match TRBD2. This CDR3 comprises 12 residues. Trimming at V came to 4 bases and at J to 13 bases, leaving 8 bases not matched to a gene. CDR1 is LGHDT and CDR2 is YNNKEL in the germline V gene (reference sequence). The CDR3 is CASSPLAGGKYF. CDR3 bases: TGTGCCAGCAGCCCGCTTGCCGGGGGGAAGTATTTT.

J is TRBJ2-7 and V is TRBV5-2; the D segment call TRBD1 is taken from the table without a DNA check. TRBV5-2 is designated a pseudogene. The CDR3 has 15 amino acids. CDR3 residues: CARGPGRQGAVEQYF. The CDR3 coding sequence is TGTGCCAGGGGCCCCGGGCGACAGGGGGCGGTCGAGCAGTACTTC.

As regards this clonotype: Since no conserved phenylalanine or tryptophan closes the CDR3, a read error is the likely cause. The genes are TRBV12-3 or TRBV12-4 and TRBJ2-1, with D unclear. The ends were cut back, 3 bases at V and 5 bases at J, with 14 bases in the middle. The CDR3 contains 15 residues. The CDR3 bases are TGTGCCAGCAGTTTTTCGACATCGAGCCACAATGAGCAGTTCTAC. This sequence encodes CASSFSTSSHNEQFY.

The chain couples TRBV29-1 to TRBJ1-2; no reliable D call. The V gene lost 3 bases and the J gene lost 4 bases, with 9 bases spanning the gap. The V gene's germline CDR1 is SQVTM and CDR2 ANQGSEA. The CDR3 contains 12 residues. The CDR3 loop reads CSVDNNLYGYTF. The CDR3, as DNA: TGCAGCGTTGATAACAACCTCTATGGCTACACCTTC.

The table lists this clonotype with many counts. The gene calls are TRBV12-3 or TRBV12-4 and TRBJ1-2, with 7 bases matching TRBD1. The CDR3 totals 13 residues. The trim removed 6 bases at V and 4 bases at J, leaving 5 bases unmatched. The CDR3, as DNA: TGTGCCAGCAGGCCCGGGACAGCCTATGGCTACACCTTC. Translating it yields CASRPGTAYGYTF.

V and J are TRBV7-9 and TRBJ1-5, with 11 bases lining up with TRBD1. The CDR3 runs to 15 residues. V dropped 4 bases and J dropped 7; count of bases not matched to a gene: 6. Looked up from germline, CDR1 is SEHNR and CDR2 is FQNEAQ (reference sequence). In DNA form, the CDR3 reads TGTGCCAGCAGCTCGGACAGGGGGCGAGGGCAGCCCCAGCATTTT. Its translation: CASSSDRGRGQPQHF. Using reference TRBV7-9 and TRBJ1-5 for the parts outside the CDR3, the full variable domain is DTGVSQNPRHKITKRGQNVTFRCDPISEHNRLYWYRQTLGQGPEFLTYFQNEAQLEKSRLLSDRFSAERPKGSFSTLEIQRTEQGDSAMYLCASSSDRGRGQPQHFGDGTRLSIL.

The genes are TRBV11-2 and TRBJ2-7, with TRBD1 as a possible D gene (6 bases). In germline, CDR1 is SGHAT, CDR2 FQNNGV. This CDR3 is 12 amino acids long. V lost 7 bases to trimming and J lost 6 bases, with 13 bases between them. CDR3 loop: CASNKEGGEQYV. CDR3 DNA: TGTGCCAGCAACAAAGAAGGGGGCGAGCAGTACGTC.

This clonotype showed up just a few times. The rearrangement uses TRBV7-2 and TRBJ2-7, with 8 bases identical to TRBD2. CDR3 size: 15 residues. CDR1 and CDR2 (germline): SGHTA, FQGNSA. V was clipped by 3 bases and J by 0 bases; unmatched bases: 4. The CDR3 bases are TGTGCCAGCAGCTTTGCGGGGGGAAACTCCTACGAGCAGTACTTC. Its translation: CASSFAGGNSYEQYF. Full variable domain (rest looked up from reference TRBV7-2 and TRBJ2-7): GAGVSQSPSNKVTEKGKDVELRCDPISGHTALYWYRQSLGQGLEFLIYFQGNSAPDKSGLPSDRFSAERTGGSVSTLTIQRTQQEDSAVYLCASSFAGGNSYEQYFGPGTRLTVT.

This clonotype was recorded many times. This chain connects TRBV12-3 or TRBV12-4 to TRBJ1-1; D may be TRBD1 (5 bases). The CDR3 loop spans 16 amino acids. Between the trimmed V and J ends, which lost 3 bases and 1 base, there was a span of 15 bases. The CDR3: CASSFPQAGPNTEAFF. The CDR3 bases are TGTGCCAGCAGTTTCCCCCAGGCAGGGCCGAACACTGAAGCTTTCTTT.

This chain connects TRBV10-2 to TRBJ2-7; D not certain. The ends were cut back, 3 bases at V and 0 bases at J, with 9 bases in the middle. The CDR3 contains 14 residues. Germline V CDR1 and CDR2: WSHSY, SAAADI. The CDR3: CASSDSGPSYEQYF. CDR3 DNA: TGCGCCAGCAGTGATTCAGGTCCCTCCTACGAGCAGTACTTC.

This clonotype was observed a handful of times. CDR3 sequence: CASSLESDAYTDTQYF. CDR3 nucleotides: TGTGCCAGCAGCTTAGAATCAGACGCATACACAGATACGCAGTATTTT. The chain combines TRBV11-2 with TRBJ2-3; unclear D gene. This CDR3 spans 16 amino acids. With 0 bases removed from V and 2 bases from J, the gap between germline ends came to 12 bases. Germline assignment: CDR1 SGHAT and CDR2 FQNNGV.

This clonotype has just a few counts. The CDR3 protein is CSARDHGAGNTIYF. CDR3 coding DNA: TGCAGTGCTAGAGATCACGGGGCTGGAAACACCATATATTTT. The chain joins TRBV20-1 to TRBJ1-3; no clear D gene. CDR3 length: 14 amino acids. CDR1 and CDR2 (germline): DFQATT, SNEGSKA (reference sequence). Trimming left V 0 bases short and J 2 bases short, with 8 bases between.

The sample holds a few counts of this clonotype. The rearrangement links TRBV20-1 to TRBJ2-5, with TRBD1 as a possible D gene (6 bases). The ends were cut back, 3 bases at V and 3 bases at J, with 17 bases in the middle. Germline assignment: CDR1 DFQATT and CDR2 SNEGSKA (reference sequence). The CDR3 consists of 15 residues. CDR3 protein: CSARGSSSGEETQYF. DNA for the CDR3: TGCAGTGCTAGGGGGTCCTCCTCAGGGGAAGAGACCCAGTACTTC.

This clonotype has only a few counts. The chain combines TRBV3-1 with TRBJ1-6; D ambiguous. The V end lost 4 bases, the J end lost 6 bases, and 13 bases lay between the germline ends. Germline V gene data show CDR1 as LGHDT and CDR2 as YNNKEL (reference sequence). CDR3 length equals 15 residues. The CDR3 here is CASSPPGEGNSPLHF. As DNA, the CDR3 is TGTGCCAGCAGCCCCCCCGGGGAGGGTAATTCACCCCTCCACTTT.

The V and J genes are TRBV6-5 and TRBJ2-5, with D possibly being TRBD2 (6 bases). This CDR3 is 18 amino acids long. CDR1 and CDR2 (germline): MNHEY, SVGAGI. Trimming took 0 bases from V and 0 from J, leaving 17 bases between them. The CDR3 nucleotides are TGTGCCAGCAGTTACTCGGAGGGGCCGGGTCCGTACCAAGAGACCCAGTACTTC. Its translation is CASSYSEGPGPYQETQYF.

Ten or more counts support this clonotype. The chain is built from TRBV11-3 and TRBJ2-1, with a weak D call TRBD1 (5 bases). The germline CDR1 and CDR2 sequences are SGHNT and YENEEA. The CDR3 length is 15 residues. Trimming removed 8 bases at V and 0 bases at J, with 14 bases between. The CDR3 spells CASAQGQSSYNEQFF. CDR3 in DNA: TGTGCCAGCGCTCAGGGTCAGAGCTCCTACAATGAGCAGTTCTTC.

CDR3 protein: CASSLVDSGGPYNEQFF. The DNA of the CDR3 is TGTGCCAGCAGCTTAGTGGACAGCGGGGGACCATACAATGAGCAGTTCTTC. The chain has TRBV7-9 and TRBJ2-1; 8 nucleotides line up with TRBD2. This CDR3 spans 17 amino acids. The ends lost 1 base at V and 4 bases at J; junction bases unmatched: 9. CDR1 is SEHNR and CDR2 is FQNEAQ in the germline V gene (reference sequence).

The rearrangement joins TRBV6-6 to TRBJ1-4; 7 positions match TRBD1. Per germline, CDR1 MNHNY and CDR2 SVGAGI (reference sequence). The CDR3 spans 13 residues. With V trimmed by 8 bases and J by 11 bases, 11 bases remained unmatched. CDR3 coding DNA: TGTGCCAGCCTTGACAGGGACCTTGGGAAACTGTTTTTT. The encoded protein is CASLDRDLGKLFF.

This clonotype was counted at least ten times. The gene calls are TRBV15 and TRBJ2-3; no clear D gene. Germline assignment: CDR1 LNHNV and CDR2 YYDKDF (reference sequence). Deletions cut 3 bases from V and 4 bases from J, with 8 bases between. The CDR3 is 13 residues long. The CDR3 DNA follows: TGTGCCACCAGCAGGGAAGGCGCAGATACGCAGTATTTT. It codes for CATSREGADTQYF.

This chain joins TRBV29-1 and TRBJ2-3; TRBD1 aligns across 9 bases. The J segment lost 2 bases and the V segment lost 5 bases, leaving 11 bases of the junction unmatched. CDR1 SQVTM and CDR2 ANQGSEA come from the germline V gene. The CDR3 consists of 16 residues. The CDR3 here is CSVSVRTGEFTDTQYF. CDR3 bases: TGCAGCGTTTCCGTGAGGACAGGGGAGTTCACAGATACGCAGTATTTT.

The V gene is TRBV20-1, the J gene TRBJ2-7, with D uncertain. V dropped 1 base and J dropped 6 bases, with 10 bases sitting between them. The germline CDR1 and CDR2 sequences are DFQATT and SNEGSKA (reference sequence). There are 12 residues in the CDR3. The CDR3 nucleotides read TGCAGTGCTAGAGTAGGGTTGGGCGAGCAGTACTTC. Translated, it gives CSARVGLGEQYF.

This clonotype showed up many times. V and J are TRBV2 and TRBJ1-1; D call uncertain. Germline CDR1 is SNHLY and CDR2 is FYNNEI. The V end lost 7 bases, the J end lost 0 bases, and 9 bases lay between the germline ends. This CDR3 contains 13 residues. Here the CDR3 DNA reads TGTGCCAGCACCCGGTCTTTGAACACTGAAGCTTTCTTT. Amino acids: CASTRSLNTEAFF.

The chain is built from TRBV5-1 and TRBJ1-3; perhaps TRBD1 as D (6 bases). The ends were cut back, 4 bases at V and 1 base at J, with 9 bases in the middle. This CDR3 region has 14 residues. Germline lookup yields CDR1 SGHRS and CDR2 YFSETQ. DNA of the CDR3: TGCGCCAGCAGCGCACAGGGTTCTGGAAACACCATATATTTT. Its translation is CASSAQGSGNTIYF.